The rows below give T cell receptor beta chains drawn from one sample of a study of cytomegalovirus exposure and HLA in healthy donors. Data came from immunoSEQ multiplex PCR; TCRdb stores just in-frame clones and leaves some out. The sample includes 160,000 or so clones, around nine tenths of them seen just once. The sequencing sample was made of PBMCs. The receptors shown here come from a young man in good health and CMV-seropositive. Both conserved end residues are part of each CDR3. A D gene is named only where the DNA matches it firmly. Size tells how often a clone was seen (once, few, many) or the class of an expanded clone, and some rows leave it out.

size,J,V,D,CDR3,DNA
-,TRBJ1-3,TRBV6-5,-,CASSRGFGNTIYF,TGTGCCAGCAGTCGAGGTTTTGGAAACACCATATATTTT
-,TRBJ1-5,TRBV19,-,CASSRGRWANQPQHF,TGTGCCAGTAGTAGGGGCCGATGGGCCAATCAGCCCCAGCATTTT
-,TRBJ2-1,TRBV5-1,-,CASSPTGSHGFF,TGCGCCAGCAGCCCGACCGGGTCCCACGGGTTCTTC
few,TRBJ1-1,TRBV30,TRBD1,CAWSRTDRGTEAFF,TGTGCCTGGAGTCGGACAGACAGGGGCACTGAAGCTTTCTTT
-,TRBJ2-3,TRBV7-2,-,CASSLGVRGSDTQYF,TGTGCCAGCAGCTTAGGGGTCAGGGGCTCAGATACGCAGTATTTT
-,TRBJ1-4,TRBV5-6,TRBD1,CASSLALVTGGEKLFF,TGTGCCAGCAGCTTGGCCCTGGTGACAGGGGGTGAAAAACTGTTTTTT
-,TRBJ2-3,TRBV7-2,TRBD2,CASSPRGGPPDTQYF,TGTGCCAGCAGCCCTCGGGGGGGGCCCCCGGATACGCAGTATTTT
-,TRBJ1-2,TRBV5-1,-,CASSPLTGNFYGYTF,TGCGCCAGCAGCCCTTTGACAGGAAACTTCTATGGCTACACCTTC
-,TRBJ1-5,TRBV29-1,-,CSARREGQPQHF,TGCAGCGCCCGGCGGGAGGGCCAGCCCCAGCATTTT
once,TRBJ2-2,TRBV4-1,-,CASSQGRGGELFF,TGCGCCAGCAGCCAAGGCAGGGGCGGGGAGCTGTTTTTT
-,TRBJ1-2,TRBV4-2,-,CASSQGASIYGYTF,TGTGCCAGCAGCCAAGGAGCCTCAATCTATGGCTACACCTTC
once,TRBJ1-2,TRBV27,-,CASSLSVGPWGYTF,TGTGCCAGCAGTTTATCGGTGGGGCCCTGGGGCTACACCTTC
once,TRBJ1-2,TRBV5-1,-,CASRGEGDGYTF,TGCGCCAGCAGAGGGGAAGGGGATGGCTACACCTTC
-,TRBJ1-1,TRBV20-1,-,CSVLFGTEAFF,TGCAGTGTCCTATTTGGCACTGAAGCTTTCTTT
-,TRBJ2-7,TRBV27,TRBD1,CASRSNRGKGYEQYF,TGTGCCAGCAGATCGAACAGGGGGAAGGGCTACGAGCAGTACTTC
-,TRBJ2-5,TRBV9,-,CASSARPGETQYF,TGTGCCAGCAGCGCTAGGCCTGGGGAGACCCAGTACTTC
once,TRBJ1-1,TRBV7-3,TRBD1,CASSLRGQVEAFF,TGTGCCAGCAGCTTAAGGGGACAGGTAGAAGCTTTCTTT
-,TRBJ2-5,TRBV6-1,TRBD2,CASSEASGGHETQYF,TGTGCCAGCAGTGAGGCTAGCGGGGGGCATGAGACCCAGTACTTC
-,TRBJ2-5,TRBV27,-,CASRRFGETQYF,TGTGCCAGCAGGAGATTCGGGGAGACCCAGTACTTC
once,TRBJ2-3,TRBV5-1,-,CASSPRPTFSTDTQYF,TGCGCCAGCAGCCCCCGCCCTACCTTTAGCACAGATACGCAGTATTTT
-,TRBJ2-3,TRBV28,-,CASSFNTAGPTDTQYF,TGTGCCAGCAGTTTTAATACGGCGGGCCCCACAGATACGCAGTATTTT
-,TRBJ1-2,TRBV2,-,CASNSVVNGYTF,TGTGCCAGCAATAGCGTTGTAAATGGCTACACCTTC
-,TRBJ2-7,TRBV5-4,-,CASSFGRLGGEQYF,TGTGCCAGCAGCTTTGGGCGACTCGGGGGCGAGCAGTACTTC
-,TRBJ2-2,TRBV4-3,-,CASSQDQLNTGELFF,TGCGCCAGCAGCCAAGATCAATTGAACACCGGGGAGCTGTTTTTT
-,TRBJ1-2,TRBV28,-,CASHLRRSNYGYTF,TGTGCCAGCCACCTCAGGCGATCTAACTATGGCTACACCTTC
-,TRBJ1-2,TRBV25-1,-,CASTPGTGSYGYTF,TGTGCCAGCACTCCCGGGACCGGGAGCTATGGCTACACCTTC
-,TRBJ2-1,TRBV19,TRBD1,CASSISAGGGPKGNEQFF,TGTGCCAGTAGTATAAGTGCAGGGGGCGGGCCCAAGGGGAATGAGCAGTTCTTC
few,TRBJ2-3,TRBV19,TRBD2,CASSTSGPPDTQYF,TGTGCCAGTAGCACTAGCGGGCCGCCAGATACGCAGTATTTT
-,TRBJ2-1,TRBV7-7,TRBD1,CASSLGTGSNNEQFF,TGTGCTAGCAGCTTGGGGACAGGGAGTAACAATGAGCAGTTCTTC
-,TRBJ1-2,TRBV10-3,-,CAIRNGGVYGYTF,TGTGCCATCAGAAACGGGGGGGTCTATGGCTACACCTTC
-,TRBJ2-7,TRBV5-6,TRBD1,CASTLDRGSYEQYF,TGTGCCAGCACTCTGGACAGGGGCTCCTACGAGCAGTACTTC
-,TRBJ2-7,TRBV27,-,CASSPAGTSSYEQYF,TGTGCCAGCAGCCCCGCAGGAACTAGCTCCTACGAGCAGTACTTC
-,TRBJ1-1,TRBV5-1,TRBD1,CASSQRQGAMNTEAFF,TGCGCCAGCAGCCAAAGACAGGGGGCCATGAACACTGAAGCTTTCTTT
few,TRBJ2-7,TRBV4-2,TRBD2,CASSPEPAGDYEQYF,TGTGCCAGCAGCCCTGAACCCGCGGGAGATTACGAGCAGTACTTC
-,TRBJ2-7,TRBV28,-,CASSLSGIPYEQYF,TGTGCCAGCAGTTTATCGGGTATACCCTACGAGCAGTACTTC
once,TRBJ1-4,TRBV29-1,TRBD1,CSVAGTGAFNEKLFF,TGCAGCGTTGCCGGGACAGGAGCTTTTAATGAAAAACTGTTTTTT
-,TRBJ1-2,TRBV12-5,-,CASGLAYGYTF,TGTGCTAGTGGTTTAGCCTATGGCTACACCTTC
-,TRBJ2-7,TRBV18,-,CASSPGYSSYEQYF,TGTGCCAGCTCACCAGGGTACAGCTCCTACGAGCAGTACTTC
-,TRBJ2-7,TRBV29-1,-,CSAAAGLSSYEQYF,TGCAGCGCCGCCGCGGGGTTAAGCTCCTACGAGCAGTACTTC
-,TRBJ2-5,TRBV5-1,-,CASSSTGLQETQYF,TGCGCCAGCAGCTCGACAGGATTACAAGAGACCCAGTACTTC
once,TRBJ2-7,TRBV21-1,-,CASSKCAGESPYEQYF,TGTGCCAGCAGCAAATGTGCGGGGGAATCCCCTTACGAGCAGTACTTC
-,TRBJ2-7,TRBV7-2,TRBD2,CASSELAGAAYEQYF,TGTGCCAGCAGCGAACTAGCGGGGGCCGCCTACGAGCAGTACTTC
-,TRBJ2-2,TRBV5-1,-,CASSSDSDTGELFF,TGCGCCAGCAGCTCGGACTCAGACACCGGGGAGCTGTTTTTT
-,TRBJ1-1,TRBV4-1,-,CASSPQAVQGQAFF,TGCGCCAGCAGCCCCCAAGCCGTACAGGGCCAAGCTTTCTTT
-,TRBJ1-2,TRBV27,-,CASRFMQGHGYTF,TGTGCCAGCCGTTTTATGCAGGGCCATGGCTACACCTTC
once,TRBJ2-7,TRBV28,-,CASSSAGLGSYEQYF,TGTGCCAGCAGTTCGGCAGGACTGGGCTCCTACGAGCAGTACTTC
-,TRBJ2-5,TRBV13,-,CASSFRTEETQYF,TGTGCCAGCAGCTTTAGGACAGAAGAGACCCAGTACTTC
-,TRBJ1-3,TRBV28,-,CASTNGVGLRGNTIYF,TGTGCCAGCACCAACGGAGTGGGGCTAAGAGGAAACACCATATATTTT
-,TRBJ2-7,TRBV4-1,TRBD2,CASSRDQVAGGLHEQYF,TGCGCCAGCAGCCGCGACCAGGTAGCGGGGGGACTCCACGAGCAGTACTTC
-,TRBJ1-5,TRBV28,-,CASSLRRRPGKNQPQHF,TGTGCCAGCAGTTTACGCCGAAGACCGGGGAAAAATCAGCCCCAGCATTTT
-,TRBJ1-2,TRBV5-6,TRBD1,CASSWGSGGIDGYTF,TGTGCCAGCAGCTGGGGGTCAGGGGGCATCGATGGCTACACCTTC
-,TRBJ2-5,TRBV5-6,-,CASSLLGVRQETQYF,TGTGCCAGCAGCCTCCTAGGGGTTAGGCAAGAGACCCAGTACTTC
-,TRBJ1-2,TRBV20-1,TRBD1,CSARTGTGYTF,TGCAGTGCCCGGACAGGGACGGGCTACACCTTC
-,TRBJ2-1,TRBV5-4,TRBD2,CASSPRLAGGHEQFF,TGTGCCAGCAGCCCGAGACTAGCGGGAGGACATGAGCAGTTCTTC